The T cell receptor (beta chain) described here comes from a study of T cells after yellow fever vaccination (dated 2019 in TCRdb). About the study as a whole: The SMART-Seq v4 Ultra Low Input RNA kit was used to prepare libraries from fractions with low cell numbers. To track T-cell clones before and after primary and booster YFV17D yellow fever vaccination, bulk TCR alpha and beta repertoires were sequenced longitudinally. Two healthy male donors, one aged 18 to 29 and one aged 30 to 40 years, made up the cohort. Bulk PBMC replicates and cell subsets were isolated from blood drawn at multiple timepoints before and after both primary and secondary immunization.

Per the germline V gene, SGHTA is the CDR1 and FQGNSA is the CDR2. The CDR3 runs 15 amino acids, cysteine and phenylalanine included. Just CDR3 DNA is preserved here, 45 bases in frame from base 1. V is cut by 2 bases and J by 1 base, and the space between the germline ends is 11 bases. Sequenced using an Illumina NovaSeq 6000. TCR cDNA was synthesized by 5'RACE template switching, which introduced a universal primer site and unique molecular identifiers. Priming for cDNA synthesis came from both the TCR alpha and TCR beta constant segments. Two PCR steps were used to amplify libraries, with sample barcodes and sequencing adapters being added in the second step. Sequencing of libraries was performed on Illumina HiSeq 2500 (2x100 bp) or NovaSeq (2x150 bp). Per the source publication's procedure: MIGEC handled demultiplexing of reads and collapsing into UMI consensus sequences, while MiXCR performed V(D)J alignment. Using edgeR on replicate PBMC samples, clonotypes were called vaccine-responding if FDR was below 0.01 and the log2 fold change was above 5 up to day 15. Each bulk clonotype received a CD4 or CD8 identity based on whether the sequenced CD4 or CD8 repertoire contained that clonotype at higher abundance. The public reads were quality trimmed at Q25 with fastp and then assembled into clones with MiXCR by TCRdb, keeping productive beta chains. Every CDR3 protein is listed once, alongside the most common genes and DNA of its rows. The V and J calls come from TCRdb's annotation, not from the publication. The sample contains approximately 250,000 distinct CDR3 sequences, 3.6% of them found a single time. Of the sample, around 19% is held by the ten largest clones.

Study-wide findings and limitations: Computational filtering was needed because FACS-sorted repertoires could contain abundant contaminating clonotypes from the bulk population. The secondary T-cell response was weaker than the primary response but faster, peaking on day 5 instead of day 15. The study included only two donors, which limits how far the findings can be generalized. A small share of clonotypes occurred in both CD4 and CD8 compartments, likely arising from convergent recombination. Most clones expanded after primary vaccination (almost 97% of CD4 and approximately 90% of CD8) were re-detected after the booster, suggesting that broad memory maintenance occurred.

This clonotype was seen repeatedly, ten times or more. Its antigen has not been determined. Base qualities were left out, and no much larger clone turns up one base away. This specimen's treatment or condition label, interpreted: live attenuated yellow fever vaccine strain. At each blood-draw timepoint, two biological replicates of bulk PBMCs were collected. PBMCs were isolated from peripheral blood using a standard Ficoll-Paque protocol. TriZol was used to extract RNA from bulk PBMCs, from CD4 and CD8 fractions, and from dextramer-positive and dextramer-negative fractions. Recombination linked TRBV7-2 to TRBJ1-1; the D gene is perhaps TRBD1, on 6 matching bases. The TCR was taken from a man aged 18 to 29 who received the YFV17D yellow fever vaccine. The sequencing used PBMCs, collected 15 days after the yellow fever booster vaccination. The CDR3 sequence is CASSLLPGENTEAFF. The DNA sequence reads TGTGCCAGCAGCTTATTACCAGGGGAGAACACTGAAGCTTTCTTT.